Listed below are T cell receptor beta chains from one sample, sequenced in a study of cytomegalovirus exposure and HLA in healthy donors. Profiled with immunoSEQ multiplex PCR; TCRdb holds only in-frame clones, not every one. This table holds around 150,000 clones, approximately 71% found once. The sequencing input was PBMCs. The receptors come from a male donor in good health and CMV-seronegative. CDR3s include the opening cysteine and the closing phenylalanine or tryptophan. Fields, in order: V gene, D gene, J gene, CDR3 protein. A D gene is named only where the DNA matches it firmly.

v_gene: TRBV13
d_gene: TRBD1
j_gene: TRBJ2-2
CDR3aa: CASRPRTGNTGELFF

v_gene: TRBV19
d_gene: NA
j_gene: TRBJ1-2
CDR3aa: CASSGSRLSYTF

v_gene: TRBV9
d_gene: TRBD1
j_gene: TRBJ2-5
CDR3aa: CASSGTGGLVTQYF

v_gene: TRBV19
d_gene: TRBD1
j_gene: TRBJ1-1
CDR3aa: CASSPGTGWTEAFF

v_gene: TRBV6-5
d_gene: TRBD1
j_gene: TRBJ1-4
CDR3aa: CATLSTGGLNEKLFF

v_gene: TRBV6-5
d_gene: TRBD2
j_gene: TRBJ2-1
CDR3aa: CASAPGLVINNEQFF

v_gene: TRBV18
d_gene: TRBD1
j_gene: TRBJ1-6
CDR3aa: CASSPDRGNSPLHF

v_gene: TRBV2
d_gene: TRBD1
j_gene: TRBJ2-6
CDR3aa: CASSEALIRDRPKTGANVLTF

v_gene: TRBV21-1
d_gene: NA
j_gene: TRBJ1-1
CDR3aa: CASSENRGRGNTEAFF

v_gene: TRBV7-9
d_gene: NA
j_gene: TRBJ2-7
CDR3aa: CASSLGPYRGDYEQYF

v_gene: TRBV19
d_gene: NA
j_gene: TRBJ2-5
CDR3aa: CASRDSGETQYF

v_gene: TRBV6-1
d_gene: TRBD1
j_gene: TRBJ1-4
CDR3aa: CASSDPGDRVGEKLFF

v_gene: TRBV10-3
d_gene: NA
j_gene: TRBJ2-1
CDR3aa: CAISGAARNEQFF

v_gene: TRBV6-1
d_gene: NA
j_gene: TRBJ1-1
CDR3aa: CASTISATGPRGAFF

v_gene: TRBV14
d_gene: TRBD1
j_gene: TRBJ1-4
CDR3aa: CASSPGTGHKNEKLFF

v_gene: TRBV5-6
d_gene: TRBD1
j_gene: TRBJ2-2
CDR3aa: CASKGQGIGELFF

v_gene: TRBV5-4
d_gene: TRBD1
j_gene: TRBJ1-4
CDR3aa: CASSKKTGGSNEKLFF

v_gene: TRBV5-1
d_gene: TRBD2
j_gene: TRBJ2-2
CDR3aa: CASSPGLASNTGELFF

v_gene: TRBV21-1
d_gene: NA
j_gene: TRBJ2-4
CDR3aa: CAQRLDRGSKNIQYF

v_gene: TRBV19
d_gene: TRBD2
j_gene: TRBJ2-4
CDR3aa: CASSIGLAGGIAKNIQYF

v_gene: TRBV6-5
d_gene: TRBD1
j_gene: TRBJ1-2
CDR3aa: CASRTGGGNYGYTF

v_gene: TRBV7-2
d_gene: NA
j_gene: TRBJ2-7
CDR3aa: CASSERQVQYF

v_gene: TRBV5-4
d_gene: TRBD2
j_gene: TRBJ2-7
CDR3aa: CASSLDGTSAFEQYF

v_gene: TRBV11-2
d_gene: NA
j_gene: TRBJ2-3
CDR3aa: CASTRGTTDTQYF

v_gene: TRBV5-6
d_gene: NA
j_gene: TRBJ1-4
CDR3aa: CASSLWTVSATNEKLFF

v_gene: TRBV19
d_gene: TRBD2
j_gene: TRBJ2-7
CDR3aa: CASSMPGTSGTYEQYF

v_gene: TRBV7-9
d_gene: NA
j_gene: TRBJ2-4
CDR3aa: CASSSIDTQNIQYF

v_gene: TRBV13
d_gene: NA
j_gene: TRBJ1-1
CDR3aa: CASRPQGNTEAFF

v_gene: TRBV7-2
d_gene: NA
j_gene: TRBJ1-1
CDR3aa: CASSSWGDTEAFF

v_gene: TRBV12-5
d_gene: NA
j_gene: TRBJ2-6
CDR3aa: CASASSGANVLTF

v_gene: TRBV28
d_gene: NA
j_gene: TRBJ2-7
CDR3aa: CASSLLAGARVGEQYF

v_gene: TRBV11-2
d_gene: TRBD1
j_gene: TRBJ2-7
CDR3aa: CASSLRGVGTGAPYEQYF

v_gene: TRBV4-1
d_gene: TRBD2
j_gene: TRBJ2-6
CDR3aa: CASSPGLAGAGANVLTF

v_gene: TRBV9
d_gene: TRBD2
j_gene: TRBJ2-3
CDR3aa: CASSVETSGRPQYF

v_gene: TRBV19
d_gene: TRBD2
j_gene: TRBJ2-3
CDR3aa: CASSPWGLAGDTDTQYF

v_gene: TRBV5-1
d_gene: NA
j_gene: TRBJ1-1
CDR3aa: CASTRTGRAGMNTEAFF

v_gene: TRBV9
d_gene: NA
j_gene: TRBJ1-3
CDR3aa: CASSLQDSGNTIYF

v_gene: TRBV2
d_gene: TRBD1
j_gene: TRBJ2-3
CDR3aa: CASRAGTAADTQYF

v_gene: TRBV7-3
d_gene: NA
j_gene: TRBJ2-7
CDR3aa: CASSLAGSSYEQYF

v_gene: TRBV27
d_gene: NA
j_gene: TRBJ2-7
CDR3aa: CASSFRDGRAGLIYEQYF

v_gene: TRBV7-2
d_gene: NA
j_gene: TRBJ1-2
CDR3aa: CASMSTAFNYGYTF

v_gene: TRBV7-6
d_gene: TRBD1
j_gene: TRBJ1-1
CDR3aa: CASSFTGDDEAFF

v_gene: TRBV5-6
d_gene: TRBD1
j_gene: TRBJ1-2
CDR3aa: CASSLAQGAGGYTF

v_gene: TRBV6-1
d_gene: TRBD1
j_gene: TRBJ1-6
CDR3aa: CASSGQGNSPLHF

v_gene: TRBV7-3
d_gene: TRBD2
j_gene: TRBJ2-2
CDR3aa: CASSRKGTSGVPGELFF

v_gene: TRBV5-6
d_gene: NA
j_gene: TRBJ2-5
CDR3aa: CASSLVGSKETQYF

v_gene: TRBV19
d_gene: NA
j_gene: TRBJ1-5
CDR3aa: CASRAPLINQPQHF